The TCR beta chain described here comes from a study of control samples from healthy donors and cancer patients. The germline V gene encodes CDR1 SQVTM and CDR2 ANQGSEA. The CDR3 sequence is 12 residues long. The V end was cut by 3 bases, the J end by 6 bases, with 10 bases between. Assay used: immunoSEQ multiplex PCR; TCRdb lists only in-frame clones, some missing. The table shows under 70,000 clones, with about 96% occurring only once. The chain uses TRBV29-1 and TRBJ2-3; D is possibly TRBD2 (5 bases). Material for sequencing was blood. The sequence was collected from a woman aged 18-35 years in good health. The CDR3 DNA sequence: TGCAGCGTTGACCGGACGGGGGATACGCAGTATTTT. It encodes CSVDRTGDTQYF.